A selection of T cell receptor beta chains follows, all from one sample in a study of cytomegalovirus exposure and HLA in healthy donors. Assay used: immunoSEQ multiplex PCR; TCRdb lists only in-frame clones, some missing. The sample records some 44,000 clones, roughly nine tenths being singletons. The material sequenced was PBMCs. These receptor sequences come from a woman between 40 and 55 years old in good health and CMV-seropositive. CDR3s include the opening cysteine and the closing phenylalanine or tryptophan. A D gene is named only where the DNA matches it firmly. The size field is filled for only some rows; it gives once, few, many or a size class.

>TRBJ2-1|TRBV2|TRBD2|-
TGTGCCAGTAGTAAGCGGGAGGGTGGGAATGAGCAGTTCTTC
CASSKREGGNEQFF
>TRBJ1-1|TRBV15|-|-
TGTGCCACCAGCAGAGATTGGGGGGACACTGAAGCTTTCTTT
CATSRDWGDTEAFF
>TRBJ2-2|TRBV7-8|-|few
TGTGCCAGCAGCTACCTTGGGGGCGGGGGCGGGGAGCTGTTTTTT
CASSYLGGGGGELFF
>TRBJ2-5|TRBV5-4|-|-
TGTGCCAGCAGCTTGCAGGGTCCTGAAGAGACCCAGTACTTC
CASSLQGPEETQYF
>TRBJ2-1|TRBV6-5|TRBD2|-
TGTGCCAGCAGTTACACGCACCGGGACTACATACGTGAGCAGTTCTTC
CASSYTHRDYIREQFF
>TRBJ2-1|TRBV7-9|-|-
TGTTCCAGCAGCTTACTAGTCGATGAGCAGTTCTTC
CSSSLLVDEQFF
>TRBJ1-1|TRBV19|-|-
TGTGCCAGTAGTATAGCAGATATGAACACTGAAGCTTTCTTT
CASSIADMNTEAFF
>TRBJ1-6|TRBV7-8|TRBD1|-
TGTGCCAGCAGCTCTCCTGGGACAGGTGACCTCCTCAATAATTCACCCCTCCACTTT
CASSSPGTGDLLNNSPLHF
>TRBJ2-3|TRBV14|-|-
TGTGCCAGCAGCCCAAACAGGGTTTCAGATACGCAGTATTTT
CASSPNRVSDTQYF
>TRBJ2-7|TRBV5-1|TRBD1|-
TGCGCCAGCTCCCAACCGGGACAGGGAATGTGGTCCTACGAGCAGTACTTC
CASSQPGQGMWSYEQYF
>TRBJ1-1|TRBV7-8|-|-
TGTGCCAGCAGCTCCATAGACAGCGCTGAAGCTTTCTTT
CASSSIDSAEAFF
>TRBJ2-4|TRBV19|-|-
TGTGCCAGTAGTATCCCGGTAGCCAAAAACATTCAGTACTTC
CASSIPVAKNIQYF
>TRBJ1-2|TRBV11-2|TRBD1|-
TGTGCCAGCAGCTTATCGGCAGGGGGCGTTGGCTACACCTTC
CASSLSAGGVGYTF
>TRBJ1-5|TRBV19|-|few
TGTGCCAGTAGGCGGACAGTCAATCAGCCCCAGCATTTT
CASRRTVNQPQHF
>TRBJ1-1|TRBV5-1|-|few
TGCGCCAGCAGCTCGTGGACTCCCAACACTGAAGCTTTCTTT
CASSSWTPNTEAFF
>TRBJ2-7|TRBV6-6|TRBD2|-
TGTGCCAGCAGTAGTAGCGGGAAGCAACTAATGGGCGAGCAGTACTTC
CASSSSGKQLMGEQYF
>TRBJ2-7|TRBV2|TRBD1|-
TGTGCCAGCAGGGCCGGGACAGGGTTGAAGCAGTACTTC
CASRAGTGLKQYF
>TRBJ2-7|TRBV27|TRBD2|-
TGTGCCAGCAGTTTAGTTAGCGGGAGTGTCTACGAGCAGTACTTC
CASSLVSGSVYEQYF
>TRBJ1-2|TRBV18|-|-
TGTGCCAGCTCAATTACCGGGAACTATGGCTACACCTTC
CASSITGNYGYTF
>TRBJ2-2|TRBV2|-|-
TGTGCCAGCAGGTGGGAGCGGAACACCGGGGAGCTGTTTTTT
CASRWERNTGELFF
>TRBJ1-1|TRBV13|-|-
TGTGCCAGCAGCTTCTCTAGGGGTGAAGCTTTCTTT
CASSFSRGEAFF
>TRBJ2-1|TRBV4-2|TRBD1|-
TGTGCCAGCAGCCAAGAAACAGGGGGCAATGAGCAGTTCTTC
CASSQETGGNEQFF
>TRBJ2-5|TRBV5-5|-|few
TGTGCCAGCAGCTTGACAGGTCTATTGGGGGAGACCCAGTACTTC
CASSLTGLLGETQYF
>TRBJ2-3|TRBV27|-|-
TGTGCCAGCAGTTTAAGTCAACGGGGTAGCGCAACAGATACGCAGTATTTT
CASSLSQRGSATDTQYF
>TRBJ2-1|TRBV29-1|TRBD2|-
TGCAGCTCCCCCCGAGCTAGCGGGGTCGGTGAGCAGTTCTTC
CSSPRASGVGEQFF
>TRBJ2-3|TRBV19|TRBD2|once
TGTGCCAGTAGTATTAGTGTAGCGGGCGCATTTTTTAGCACAGATACGCAGTATTTT
CASSISVAGAFFSTDTQYF
>TRBJ2-7|TRBV27|TRBD2|-
TGTGCCAGCAGTGCCTTGTCTAGCGGGAGTCTCCACGAGCAGTACTTC
CASSALSSGSLHEQYF
>TRBJ1-5|TRBV27|TRBD1|-
TGTGCCAGCAGTTCAACTCGTATTACAGGGGGCGGACGGGGCAATCAGCCCCAGCATTTT
CASSSTRITGGGRGNQPQHF
>TRBJ1-4|TRBV7-9|-|-
TGTGCCAGCACCCCCGGTTTTTGGAGGGATGAAAAACTGTTTTTT
CASTPGFWRDEKLFF
>TRBJ2-7|TRBV7-2|-|-
TGTGCCAGCAGCTTGAGCTCCTACGAGCAGTACTTC
CASSLSSYEQYF
>TRBJ2-2|TRBV6-4|TRBD1|-
TGTGCCAGCAGTAGGACAGGGGGAGACACCGGGGAGCTGTTTTTT
CASSRTGGDTGELFF
>TRBJ2-2|TRBV18|-|-
TGTGCCAGCTCACCACCGGGACACCTGAACACCGGGGAGCTGTTTTTT
CASSPPGHLNTGELFF
>TRBJ2-7|TRBV6-1|TRBD1|-
TGTGCCAGCAGGGGAGGGACAGGGAGTTACGAGCAGTACTTC
CASRGGTGSYEQYF
>TRBJ2-3|TRBV6-1|-|-
TGTGCCAGCAGTGAATTTCCTAGCAGGGATACGCAGTATTTT
CASSEFPSRDTQYF
>TRBJ1-2|TRBV14|TRBD1|-
TGTGCCAGCAGCCGAGATCTGTTGCGCAGGGGGCATGGCTACACCTTC
CASSRDLLRRGHGYTF
>TRBJ2-3|TRBV7-6|TRBD2|-
TGTGCCAGCAGCTTAGCGGGGGGGTACGGAGATACGCAGTATTTT
CASSLAGGYGDTQYF
>TRBJ2-5|TRBV6-1|TRBD2|-
TGTGCCGCAGAGAGGGCTAGCGGGGGGTCAGAGACCCAGTACTTC
CAAERASGGSETQYF
>TRBJ2-7|TRBV10-3|TRBD1|-
TGTGCCATCAGTGAGGGACAGGTACTAGACGAGCAGTACTTC
CAISEGQVLDEQYF
>TRBJ2-1|TRBV7-9|-|once
TGTGCCAGCAGCTCGAGGGGGGGTGAGCAGTTCTTC
CASSSRGGEQFF
>TRBJ2-5|TRBV7-2|-|-
TGTGCCAGCAGCTCCCAAGCGGCTAGTCGTGAGACCCAGTACTTC
CASSSQAASRETQYF
>TRBJ2-7|TRBV19|-|-
TGTGCCAGTAGTATCGGTCCCCAGGAAACCTACGAGCAGTACTTC
CASSIGPQETYEQYF
>TRBJ1-1|TRBV10-1|-|-
TGCGCCAGCAGGGCGGACGGGAGCCTTAGCACTGAAGCTTTCTTT
CASRADGSLSTEAFF
>TRBJ1-5|TRBV19|TRBD1|-
TGTGCCAGTAGTCCCAGGGACAGGGACTCCAGCACCCAGCATTTT
CASSPRDRDSSTQHF
>TRBJ2-7|TRBV5-5|TRBD1|-
TGTGCCAGCAGCCCCGGGGACAGGCGGTACGAGCAGTACTTC
CASSPGDRRYEQYF
>TRBJ1-4|TRBV27|-|-
TGTGCCAGCAGTTACATCCCGACTAATGAAAAACTGTTTTTT
CASSYIPTNEKLFF
>TRBJ2-7|TRBV5-1|TRBD1|once
TGCGCCAGCAGCTTGCGGTCAGGGGGCGCGTTCGAGCAGTACTTC
CASSLRSGGAFEQYF
>TRBJ2-3|TRBV29-1|TRBD2|-
TGCAGCGGGAGGGGAGGGAGCACAGATACGCAGTATTTT
CSGRGGSTDTQYF
>TRBJ1-3|TRBV7-9|-|-
TGTGCCAGCAGCTTGGACAGTTTCACACGGGGAAACACCATATATTTT
CASSLDSFTRGNTIYF
>TRBJ2-7|TRBV11-2|-|once
TGTGCCAGCAGCTTAGGATGGGTAAGGGGCCCTACCTACGAGCAGTACTTC
CASSLGWVRGPTYEQYF
>TRBJ2-2|TRBV19|-|once
TGTGCCAGTAGTAGAACAGGGATTAACACCGGGGAGCTGTTTTTT
CASSRTGINTGELFF
>TRBJ2-1|TRBV15|-|-
TGTGCCACCAGCACTAGGACAGACAATGAGCAGTTCTTC
CATSTRTDNEQFF
>TRBJ2-3|TRBV10-2|-|few
TGCGCCGCCCACCTCCGGGACTTGGATACGCAGTATTTT
CAAHLRDLDTQYF
>TRBJ2-2|TRBV28|-|-
TGTGCCAGCTTCCCCCGGACGGGAAGACTCACCGGGGAGCTGTTTTTT
CASFPRTGRLTGELFF
>TRBJ2-7|TRBV6-5|TRBD2|-
TGTGCCAGCAGCGTAGCGACTAGCGGGGGGACTGAGCAGTACTTC
CASSVATSGGTEQYF
>TRBJ1-2|TRBV5-1|TRBD1|-
TGCGCCAGCAGCTTGGCCCGGGACAGGGGAAGCTACACCTTC
CASSLARDRGSYTF
>TRBJ1-2|TRBV11-2|TRBD1|once
TGTGCCAGCAGCTTAGGACAGGGTTCTTTGGGCTATGGCTACACCTTC
CASSLGQGSLGYGYTF
>TRBJ2-7|TRBV5-6|-|few
TGTGCCAGCAGCCCGTGGACTATTTTATACGAGCAGTACTTC
CASSPWTILYEQYF
>TRBJ1-1|TRBV6-1|TRBD1|once
TGTGCCAGCAGTGCAAGGGGGACAGGGGAACGTGAAGCTTTCTTT
CASSARGTGEREAFF
>TRBJ2-5|TRBV15|-|-
TGTGCCACCAGCCTGATAGGTCTAGCCCAAGAGACCCAGTACTTC
CATSLIGLAQETQYF
>TRBJ2-5|TRBV5-1|-|-
TGCGCCAGCAGCTTTGGCGGGGGCCAGCAGACCCAGTACTTC
CASSFGGGQQTQYF